One and the same sample provided the 14 T cell receptor beta chains below, sequenced in a study of control samples from healthy donors and cancer patients. The data were produced by immunoSEQ multiplex PCR, yet TCRdb's version contains in-frame clones alone and is incomplete. The table lists 120,000 or so clones, around nine tenths of them singletons, with over 7.5% in the top ten. Sample: blood. The receptors were sampled from a man aged 40-55 years in good health.

In this sample, this clone turned up once. The V call is TRBV18, the J call TRBJ1-4; 7 nucleotides match TRBD1. This CDR3 is built from 15 residues. The V gene end was trimmed by 5 bases and the J gene end by 0 bases; junction bases not matched to a gene: 3. The germline V gene has CDR1 KGHSH and CDR2 LQKENI. CDR3 coding DNA: TGTGCCAGCTCATTAGACAGGGCAACTAATGAAAAACTGTTTTTT. As protein: CASSLDRATNEKLFF.

This clone was seen a handful of times. This chain links TRBV3-1 (or the pseudogene TRBV3-2) with TRBJ1-3; D gene ambiguous. The CDR3 is made up of 13 amino acids. Trimming took 4 bases from V and 4 from J, leaving 8 bases between them. In germline, CDR1 is LGHDT, CDR2 YNNKEL (reference sequence). The CDR3 reads CASSPVQGNTIYF. The CDR3 nucleotides are TGTGCCAGCAGCCCTGTACAGGGAAACACCATATATTTT.

This chain links TRBV18 with TRBJ1-3, with 8 bases that match TRBD1. This CDR3 is built from 13 residues. With V trimmed by 8 bases and J by 1 base, 1 base remained unmatched. Looked up from germline, CDR1 is KGHSH and CDR2 is LQKENI. The CDR3 nucleotides are TGTGCCAGCCGGACAGGGTCTGGAAACACCATATATTTT. Its translation: CASRTGSGNTIYF.

This clone was seen only a few times. This chain links TRBV3-1 (or the pseudogene TRBV3-2) with TRBJ2-1; 15 positions match TRBD2. CDR1 and CDR2 from the germline V gene are LGHDT and YNNKEL (reference sequence). V gave up 1 base and J gave up 0 bases; unmatched junction bases: 10. The CDR3 loop spans 21 amino acids. CDR3 coding DNA: TGTGCCAGCAGCCAAGCCCCAGGACTAGCGGGGGGGAAGAGCTCCTACAATGAGCAGTTCTTC. Translation: CASSQAPGLAGGKSSYNEQFF.

This clone came up once. J is TRBJ1-1 and V is TRBV3-1 (or the pseudogene TRBV3-2), with a tentative D call TRBD1 (5 bases). Trimming left V 1 base short and J 5 bases short, with 11 bases between. Germline assignment: CDR1 LGHDT and CDR2 YNNKEL (reference sequence). The length of the CDR3 is 14 residues. DNA for the CDR3: TGTGCCAGCAGCCAAGGGGCAGGGAGTACTGAAGCTTTCTTT. Amino acid sequence: CASSQGAGSTEAFF.

The V and J genes are TRBV18 and TRBJ2-5; weak D call: TRBD2 (7 bases). Between the trimmed V and J ends, which lost 4 bases and 4 bases, there was a span of 16 bases. This CDR3 has 15 amino acids. Germline V gives CDR1 KGHSH, CDR2 LQKENI. The CDR3 coding sequence is TGTGCCAGCTCACTACCTGGGGGGGCCGTAGAGACCCAGTACTTC. Amino acid sequence: CASSLPGGAVETQYF.

V usage is TRBV10-1 and J usage is TRBJ2-2; D gene ambiguous. The CDR3 is 12 residues long. Germline CDR1 and CDR2: WNHNN and SYGVQD (reference sequence). V lost 6 bases and J 5 bases, leaving 7 bases between the germline ends. The CDR3 DNA reads as TGCGCCAGCAGAGAAACGACCGGGGAGCTGTTTTTT. It encodes CASRETTGELFF.

This clone showed up just a few times. The chain is built from TRBV5-1 and TRBJ2-7, with 9 nucleotides matching TRBD1. V shed 4 bases, J shed 0 bases, and the junction held 5 bases outside the gene matches. Germline V gene data show CDR1 as SGHRS and CDR2 as YFSETQ. There are 15 residues in the CDR3. In DNA form, the CDR3 reads TGCGCCAGCAGCCAGGGGGGACAGGGCTCCTACGAGCAGTACTTC. Protein: CASSQGGQGSYEQYF.

The rearrangement links TRBV7-9 to TRBJ1-1; 7 bases map to TRBD1. The CDR3 is 13 residues long. Germline-derived CDR1 and CDR2 are SEHNR and FQNEAQ (reference sequence). The trim removed 3 bases at V and 5 bases at J, leaving 3 bases unmatched. The CDR3 sequence: CASSFTGVTEAFF. CDR3 coding DNA: TGTGCCAGCAGCTTCACAGGGGTAACTGAAGCTTTCTTT.

This chain joins TRBV5-5 and TRBJ1-5; the D is unclear. This CDR3 region has 15 residues. V shed 1 base and J shed 0 bases, with 8 bases lying between them. Germline CDR1 is SGHKS and CDR2 is YYEKEE (reference sequence). The CDR3 DNA reads as TGTGCCAGCAGCTTGAACCCAGGTAGCAATCAGCCCCAGCATTTT. This encodes CASSLNPGSNQPQHF. Filled out from reference TRBV5-5 and TRBJ1-5, the complete variable domain reads DAGVTQSPTHLIKTRGQQVTLRCSPISGHKSVSWYQQVLGQGPQFIFQYYEKEERGRGNFPDRFSARQFPNYSSELNVNALLLGDSALYLCASSLNPGSNQPQHFGDGTRLSIL.

V and J are TRBV12-3 or TRBV12-4 and TRBJ1-1; D remains unclear. Trimming removed 6 bases from V and 10 bases from J, with 12 bases in between. This CDR3 region has 11 residues. The CDR3 sequence is CASSKAGSAFF. The CDR3 DNA reads as TGTGCCAGCAGCAAAGCGGGCTCAGCTTTCTTT.

This chain joins TRBV18 and TRBJ1-3; D unclear. This CDR3 region has 15 residues. Trimming removed 3 bases at V and 0 bases at J, with 9 bases between. CDR1 and CDR2 (germline): KGHSH, LQKENI. CDR3 sequence reads: CASSPQTVSGNTIYF. As DNA, the CDR3 is TGTGCCAGCTCACCCCAGACTGTCTCTGGAAACACCATATATTTT. The whole variable domain, filled in from reference TRBV18 and TRBJ1-3, reads NAGVMQNPRHLVRRRGQEARLRCSPMKGHSHVYWYRQLPEEGLKFMVYLQKENIIDESGMPKERFSAEFPKEGPSILRIQQVVRGDSAAYFCASSPQTVSGNTIYFGEGSWLTVV.

The chain carries TRBV15 and TRBJ1-1; D perhaps matches TRBD1 (6 bases). The CDR3 totals 15 residues. Germline-derived CDR1 and CDR2 are LNHNV and YYDKDF (reference sequence). Trimming cost V 4 bases and J 4 bases, with 16 bases left between them. The CDR3 loop reads CATSTHKGGGTEAFF. CDR3 nucleotides: TGTGCCACCAGCACCCACAAGGGGGGAGGCACTGAAGCTTTCTTT.

This chain joins TRBV18 and TRBJ1-4; the match to TRBD1 covers 9 bases. V gave up 3 bases and J gave up 6 bases; unmatched junction bases: 5. The V gene's germline CDR1 is KGHSH and CDR2 LQKENI. The CDR3 loop spans 15 amino acids. The CDR3 loop is CASSPLQGAHEKLFF. The CDR3 DNA reads as TGTGCCAGCTCACCTCTACAGGGGGCGCATGAAAAACTGTTTTTT.